The 3 T cell receptor beta chains presented below share a single source sample, sequenced in a study of shared clonotypes between healthy human individuals. The protocol was immunoSEQ multiplex PCR, while the TCRdb copy is restricted to in-frame clones and leaves out a portion. The table records 850,000 to 1,200,000 clones, about 75% of them present only once. The sample consisted of memory CD4+ T cells sorted from blood. Noted subset: CD45RA-negative fraction. The receptors were gathered from a man in his late teens or twenties in good health.

This clone was seen more than once but under ten times. This chain joins TRBV30 and TRBJ1-1; D uncertain. Trimming removed 4 bases from V and 1 base from J, with 10 bases in between. This CDR3 is built from 13 residues. CDR1 is GTSNPN and CDR2 is SVGIG in the germline V gene (reference sequence). Here the CDR3 reads CAWNPFGNTEAFF. The CDR3 bases are TGTGCCTGGAATCCGTTCGGGAACACTGAAGCTTTCTTT.

The rearrangement uses TRBV6-5 and TRBJ2-7; 9 bases line up with TRBD2. Per the germline V gene, CDR1 is MNHEY and CDR2 is SVGAGI. The CDR3 sequence is 15 residues long. J gave up 2 bases and V 0 bases, and 2 bases lay outside the gene matches. The CDR3 region has the DNA TGTGCCAGCAGTTACTCGATAGCGGGGGCCTACGAGCAGTACTTC. This sequence encodes CASSYSIAGAYEQYF.

The chain has TRBV11-3 and TRBJ2-7, with D perhaps given as TRBD1 or TRBD2 (5 bases each). Germline V lookup: CDR1 SGHNT, CDR2 YENEEA. V shed 0 bases and J shed 2 bases, with 14 bases lying between them. CDR3 length equals 16 residues. The CDR3: CASSLDRRDQAYEQYF. The CDR3 DNA follows: TGTGCCAGCAGCTTAGATCGCCGGGACCAGGCCTACGAGCAGTACTTC.